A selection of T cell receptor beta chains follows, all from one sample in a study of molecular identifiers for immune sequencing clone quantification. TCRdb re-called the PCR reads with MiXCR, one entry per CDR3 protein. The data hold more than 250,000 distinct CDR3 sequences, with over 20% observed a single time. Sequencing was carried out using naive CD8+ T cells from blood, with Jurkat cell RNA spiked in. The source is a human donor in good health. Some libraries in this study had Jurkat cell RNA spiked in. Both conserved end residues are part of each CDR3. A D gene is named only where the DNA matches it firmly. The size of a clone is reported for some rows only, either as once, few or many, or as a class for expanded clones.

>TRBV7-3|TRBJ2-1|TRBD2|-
TGTGCCAGCAGCTTAGTAGCGGGAGCCCACAATGAGCAGTTCTTC
CASSLVAGAHNEQFF
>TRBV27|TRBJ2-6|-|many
TGTGCCAGCAGTTTTTTCTCTGGGGCCAACGTCCTGACTTTC
CASSFFSGANVLTF
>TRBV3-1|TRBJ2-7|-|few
TGTGCCAGCAGCCAAGATTCACCCGGGGGCATCTACGAGCAGTACTTC
CASSQDSPGGIYEQYF
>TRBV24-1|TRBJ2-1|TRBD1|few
TGTGCCACCAGTGACCCTACGACAGGGCCAACACTCAATGAGCAGTTCTTC
CATSDPTTGPTLNEQFF
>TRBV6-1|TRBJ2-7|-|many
TGTGCCAGCAGTGAAGCTCGGGCCTACGAGCAGTACTTC
CASSEARAYEQYF
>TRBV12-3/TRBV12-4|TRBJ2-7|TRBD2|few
TGTGCCTCGGGGCGGGGGTTCTCCTACGAGCAGTACTTC
CASGRGFSYEQYF
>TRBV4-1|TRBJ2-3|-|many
TGCGCCAGCAGCCAAGTTGGCGGAGTAGATACGCAGTATTTT
CASSQVGGVDTQYF
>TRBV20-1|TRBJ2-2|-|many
TGCAGTGCTTTTGACAGAAACACCGGGGAGCTGTTTTTT
CSAFDRNTGELFF
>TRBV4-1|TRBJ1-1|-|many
TGCGCCAGCAGCCAATGGACGGAGAACACTGAAGCTTTCTTT
CASSQWTENTEAFF
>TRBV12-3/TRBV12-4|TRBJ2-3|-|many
TGTGCCAGCAGTTTTGAGTTGACGCAGTATTTT
CASSFELTQYF
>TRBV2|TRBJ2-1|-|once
TGTGCCAGCAGGCTGATAGGGCAGCTCTTC
CASRLIGQLF
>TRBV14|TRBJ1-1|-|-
TGTGCCAGCGGCCAAGAATCAGGGTTCCCTGAAGCTTTCTTT
CASGQESGFPEAFF
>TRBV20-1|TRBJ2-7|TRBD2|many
TGCAGTGCTAGAGGAAGCGGGAGGGAGCAGTACTTC
CSARGSGREQYF
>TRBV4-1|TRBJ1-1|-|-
TGCGCCAGCAGCCGAAAACAGGGACTTGACACTGAAGCTTTCTTT
CASSRKQGLDTEAFF
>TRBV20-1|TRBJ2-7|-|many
TGCAGTGCTAGAGATAGCTACGAGCAGTACTTC
CSARDSYEQYF
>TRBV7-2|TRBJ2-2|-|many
TGTGCCAGCAGCCGGTCCGTCACAGGGTTAGACACCGGGGAGCTGTTTTTT
CASSRSVTGLDTGELFF
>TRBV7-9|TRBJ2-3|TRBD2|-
TGTGCCAGCAGCTCGGGACTAGCGGGAGAGCGAGGAGATACGCAGTATTTT
CASSSGLAGERGDTQYF
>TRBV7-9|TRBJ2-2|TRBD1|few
TGTGCCAGCAGCACGACCGCCGGGACAGCGAAATGGCTCGGGGAGCTGTTTTTT
CASSTTAGTAKWLGELFF
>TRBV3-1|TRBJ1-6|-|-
TGTGCCAGCAGCCAAACGCATGGTTGGGATTCACCCCTCCACTTT
CASSQTHGWDSPLHF
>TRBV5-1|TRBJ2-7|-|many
TGCGCCAGCAGCTTGGCGTTCATTTCCGAGCAGTACTTC
CASSLAFISEQYF
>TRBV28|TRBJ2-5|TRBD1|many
TGTGCCAGCAGCCCCGGACAGGGGACTCTGGAGACCCAGTACTTC
CASSPGQGTLETQYF
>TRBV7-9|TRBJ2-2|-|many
TGTGCCAGCAGCTGGTACACCGGGGAGCTGTTTTTT
CASSWYTGELFF
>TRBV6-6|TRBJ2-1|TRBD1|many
TGTGCCAGCAGTTATCCTCAGGGGGCCTACAATGAGCAGTTCTTC
CASSYPQGAYNEQFF
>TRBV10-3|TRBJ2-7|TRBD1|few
TGTGCCATCTCCCGGGACAGCGCGTACGAGCAGTACTTC
CAISRDSAYEQYF
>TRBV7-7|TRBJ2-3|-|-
TGTGCCAGCAGCTTAGTTTGGGGGACACCGGTGACAGATACGCAGTATTTT
CASSLVWGTPVTDTQYF
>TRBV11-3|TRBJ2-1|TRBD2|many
TGTGCCAGCAGCTTCCGACTAGCGGGAGTCAATGAGCAGTTCTTC
CASSFRLAGVNEQFF
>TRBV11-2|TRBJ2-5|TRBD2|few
TGTGCCAGCAGCTATCCGGGACTAGCGGGGGGGATCCAAGAGACCCAGTACTTC
CASSYPGLAGGIQETQYF
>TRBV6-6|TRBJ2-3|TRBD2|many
TGTGCCAGCAGCCTACTGCCCGGACTAGCGGGGGGGGATACGCAGTATTTT
CASSLLPGLAGGDTQYF
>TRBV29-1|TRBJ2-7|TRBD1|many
TGCAGCTCGACCGGGACAGGGAGGAAGCAGTACTTC
CSSTGTGRKQYF
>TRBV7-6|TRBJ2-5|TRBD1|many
TGTGCCAGCAGTCCTCTCTTGGGACAGGGAAAAGAGACCCAGTACTTC
CASSPLLGQGKETQYF
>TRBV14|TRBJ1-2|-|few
TGTGCCAGCAGCCCCAGACAGGAGTTTAACTATGGCTACACCTTC
CASSPRQEFNYGYTF
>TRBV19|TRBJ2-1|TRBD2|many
TGTGCCAGTAGTATCACTAGCGGGAGCAATGAGCAGTTCTTC
CASSITSGSNEQFF
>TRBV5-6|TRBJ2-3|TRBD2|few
TGTGCCAGCAGCTTTTCTAGCGGGGCATACACAGATACGCAGTATTTT
CASSFSSGAYTDTQYF